One and the same sample provided the 18 T cell receptor beta chains below, sequenced in a study of blood T cell repertoires in COVID-19. Clones were read by immunoSEQ multiplex PCR, and TCRdb kept only the in-frame ones, dropping some. There are about 87,000 clones in the sample; around 87% occur only once, and around 5.2% lies in the top ten. Sequencing was carried out using peripheral blood. The receptor set was obtained from a man aged 35 to 55 with acute or convalescent COVID-19.

The genes are TRBV6-5 and TRBJ2-1, with TRBD1 matching over 7 bases. The J segment lost 6 bases and the V segment lost 4 bases, leaving 6 bases of the junction unmatched. Germline V CDR1 and CDR2: MNHEY, SVGAGI. The CDR3 totals 14 residues. CDR3 residues: CASSSRQGGNEQFF. CDR3 bases: TGTGCCAGCAGTTCTCGACAGGGCGGCAATGAGCAGTTCTTC.

J is TRBJ2-3 and V is TRBV25-1; 8 bases are a match to TRBD2. The CDR3 loop spans 15 amino acids. CDR1 and CDR2 (germline): MGHDK, SYGVNS. J gave up 3 bases and V 4 bases, and 6 bases lay outside the gene matches. The CDR3: CASSVTGGRTDTQYF. The CDR3 DNA sequence: TGTGCCAGCAGTGTAACGGGAGGGCGGACAGATACGCAGTATTTT. Complete variable domain (other parts from reference TRBV25-1 and TRBJ2-3): EADIYQTPRYLVIGTGKKITLECSQTMGHDKMYWYQQDPGMELHLIHYSYGVNSTEKGDLSSESTVSRIRTEHFPLTLESARPSHTSQYLCASSVTGGRTDTQYFGPGTRLTVL.

The chain employs TRBV6-5 and TRBJ2-1; D is perhaps TRBD1 (8 bases). This CDR3 has 14 residues. Trimming removed 4 bases at V and 6 bases at J, with 13 bases between. Germline V lookup: CDR1 MNHEY, CDR2 SVGAGI. CDR3 amino acids: CASSSDREGNEQFF. DNA for the CDR3: TGTGCCAGCAGTTCGGACAGGGAGGGCAATGAGCAGTTCTTC.

The chain employs TRBV18 and TRBJ1-1; tentative D call: TRBD1 (5 bases). CDR1 and CDR2 from the germline V gene are KGHSH and LQKENI. V lost 2 bases and J 1 base, leaving 11 bases between the germline ends. The CDR3 is 15 amino acids. This CDR3 is CASSPGGGTNTEAFF. CDR3 sequence (DNA): TGTGCCAGCTCACCAGGGGGGGGGACGAACACTGAAGCTTTCTTT.

The chain combines TRBV29-1 with TRBJ1-2, with D maybe TRBD1 (6 bases). This CDR3 contains 13 residues. Deletions cut 4 bases from V and 5 bases from J, with 14 bases between. Germline V gives CDR1 SQVTM, CDR2 ANQGSEA. CDR3 in DNA: TGCAGCGTTGCCCGGACAGAAACTTATGGCTACACCTTC. Its translation: CSVARTETYGYTF.

The genes are TRBV6-5 and TRBJ2-7, with TRBD1 matching over 10 bases. CDR3 size: 14 residues. V shed 4 bases, J shed 6 bases, and the junction held 6 bases outside the gene matches. CDR1 is MNHEY and CDR2 is SVGAGI in the germline V gene. CDR3 DNA: TGTGCCAGCAGTTCCTTTCGGACAGGGGGCGAGCAGTACTTC. Amino acids: CASSSFRTGGEQYF.

V gene TRBV4-2 combines with J gene TRBJ1-4; 7 bases are shared with TRBD1. After removal of 4 bases from V and 4 bases from J, the junction contained 6 bases not matched to a gene. The CDR3 is made up of 15 amino acids. CDR1 is LGHNA and CDR2 is YNFKEQ in the germline V gene. The CDR3, as DNA: TGTGCCAGCAGCCCACAACACAGGGGTAATGAAAAACTGTTTTTT. This sequence encodes CASSPQHRGNEKLFF.

This clone was seen more than once but under ten times. This chain connects TRBV6-5 to TRBJ1-6; D is undetermined. Germline V lookup: CDR1 MNHEY, CDR2 SVGAGI. V lost 5 bases and J 0 bases, leaving 8 bases between the germline ends. The CDR3 contains 15 residues. CDR3 sequence reads: CASSLAGSYNSPLHF. The CDR3 nucleotides are TGTGCCAGCAGTCTAGCGGGCTCCTATAATTCACCCCTCCACTTT.

V is TRBV25-1 and J is TRBJ2-5; 8 nucleotides agree with TRBD2. CDR1 is MGHDK and CDR2 is SYGVNS in the germline V gene. With 2 bases clipped from V and 3 bases from J, the junction kept 5 bases outside the gene matches. The CDR3 runs to 15 residues. CDR3 sequence reads: CASSEPGGIKETQYF. CDR3 in DNA: TGTGCCAGCAGTGAACCGGGAGGGATAAAAGAGACCCAGTACTTC.

The chain combines TRBV6-1 with TRBJ2-7, with D possibly matching TRBD2 (6 bases). The CDR3 extends over 14 amino acids. The V end lost 3 bases, the J end lost 2 bases, and 11 bases lay between the germline ends. Germline-derived CDR1 and CDR2 are MNHNS and SASEGT. The CDR3 region is CASSDGGPTYEQYF. The CDR3 DNA follows: TGTGCCAGCAGTGACGGGGGTCCGACCTACGAGCAGTACTTC.

The V gene is TRBV30, the J gene TRBJ2-6, with 8 bases matching TRBD2. The V gene's germline CDR1 is GTSNPN and CDR2 SVGIG (reference sequence). The V segment lost 7 bases and the J segment 1 base; nucleotides outside the gene matches: 9. The CDR3 covers 16 residues. DNA of the CDR3: TGTGCCTTCAGTGGCGCTAGCGGGTCTGGGGCCAACGTCCTGACTTTC. It translates to CAFSGASGSGANVLTF.

This clone was observed a handful of times. The rearrangement uses TRBV7-3 and TRBJ2-1; 9 nucleotides line up with TRBD1. The germline CDR1 and CDR2 sequences are SGHTA and FQGTGA. This CDR3 is 15 amino acids long. V was clipped by 4 bases and J by 7 bases; unmatched bases: 8. The DNA for the CDR3 is TGTGCCAGCAGCTCCACCGGGACAGGGCTAAATGAGCAGTTCTTC. Translation gives CASSSTGTGLNEQFF.

This clone was recorded a few times. The chain employs TRBV7-7 and TRBJ2-1; 13 nucleotides match TRBD2. This CDR3 region has 15 residues. Germline CDR1 SSHAT, CDR2 FNYEAQ (reference sequence). J gave up 12 bases and V 5 bases, and 10 bases lay outside the gene matches. For the CDR3, the DNA is TGTGCCAGCAGCCCTGGACTAGCGGGAGCCTTCGGGCAGTTCTTC. It yields the protein CASSPGLAGAFGQFF.

The CDR3 sequence is CAWRGPGTGGETQYF. For the CDR3, the DNA is TGTGCCTGGAGGGGTCCCGGGACAGGGGGTGAGACCCAGTACTTC. The chain combines TRBV30 with TRBJ2-5; 11 nucleotides align to TRBD1. The V gene's germline CDR1 is GTSNPN and CDR2 SVGIG (reference sequence). The CDR3 has 15 amino acids. The V gene end was trimmed by 3 bases and the J gene end by 5 bases; junction bases not matched to a gene: 8.

The chain has TRBV5-1 and TRBJ1-5; perhaps TRBD1 as D (6 bases). The CDR3 loop spans 15 amino acids. The V end was cut by 2 bases, the J end by 7 bases, with 16 bases between. CDR1 and CDR2 (germline): SGHRS, YFSETQ. The CDR3 spells CASSLQPQGGQPQHF. The DNA for the CDR3 is TGCGCCAGCAGCTTACAGCCACAGGGAGGGCAGCCCCAGCATTTT.

Details on this clone: The identical CDR3 is also encoded by other nucleotide sequences in the sample. The chain carries TRBV6-5 and TRBJ1-1; D ambiguous. The V gene lost 7 bases and the J gene lost 0 bases, with 9 bases spanning the gap. The CDR3 length is 13 residues. CDR1 is MNHEY, CDR2 SVGAGI, per germline. The CDR3 spells CASTRDMNTEAFF. CDR3 nucleotide sequence: TGTGCCAGCACGAGGGATATGAACACTGAAGCTTTCTTT.

This clone is a singleton in its sample. The rearrangement joins TRBV7-8 to TRBJ1-6; 7 positions match TRBD1. This CDR3 is built from 14 residues. Germline CDR1 is SGHVS and CDR2 is FQNEAQ. The J segment lost 7 bases and the V segment lost 3 bases, leaving 3 bases of the junction unmatched. The CDR3 DNA follows: TGTGCCAGCAGCTTCGGGACAGCCAATTCACCCCTCCACTTT. The encoded protein is CASSFGTANSPLHF. Looking up the rest from reference TRBV7-8 and TRBJ1-6 gives the full variable domain: GAGVSQSPRYKVAKRGQDVALRCDPISGHVSLFWYQQALGQGPEFLTYFQNEAQLDKSGLPSDRFFAERPEGSVSTLKIQRTQQEDSAVYLCASSFGTANSPLHFGNGTRLTVT.

This chain connects TRBV19 to TRBJ2-1, with D possibly being TRBD1 (6 bases). V lost 3 bases to trimming and J lost 8 bases, with 20 bases between them. Germline V gene data show CDR1 as LNHDA and CDR2 as SQIVND (reference sequence). The CDR3 extends over 16 amino acids. The CDR3 is CASSIRLGPGAYEQFF. Written as DNA, the CDR3 is TGTGCCAGTAGTATTAGGTTGGGACCAGGGGCTTATGAGCAGTTCTTC.